The 14 T cell receptor beta chains below all came from one sample that was sequenced in a study of CD4 and CD8 cells across lung adenocarcinoma regions. From the PCR reads, TCRdb called clonotypes with MiXCR, one entry per CDR3 protein. Found here are about 16,000 distinct CDR3 sequences, just under 55% of them singletons; the top ten hold approximately 29%. The sequenced sample consisted of CD8+ T cells from the center of a lung tumor. These receptors were taken from a female donor with lung adenocarcinoma. The CD4 and CD8 labels of this study may be unreliable.

This clonotype occurred once. The genes are TRBV6-1 and TRBJ2-5; 9 bases map to TRBD1. The assigned J gene may be wrong: the sequence end matches TRBJ2-7 better. The CDR3 has 15 residues. Germline lookup yields CDR1 MNHNS and CDR2 SASEGT. CDR3 nucleotides: TGTGCCAGCAGACTGAACGGACAGGGGTCCTACGAGCAGTACTTC. Amino acid sequence: CASRLNGQGSYEQYF.

This chain joins TRBV27 and TRBJ2-4; the match to TRBD1 covers 8 bases. The CDR3 covers 16 residues. Per the germline V gene, CDR1 is MNHEY and CDR2 is SMNVEV (reference sequence). The trim removed 5 bases at V and 3 bases at J, leaving 9 bases unmatched. CDR3 sequence reads: CASSPGQGFGKNIQYF. CDR3 coding DNA: TGTGCCAGCAGTCCCGGACAGGGTTTTGGCAAAAACATTCAGTACTTC.

The V and J genes are TRBV10-3 and TRBJ2-6; tentatively, D is TRBD1 (6 bases). CDR3 length: 15 amino acids. In germline, CDR1 is ENHRY, CDR2 SYGVKD. The germline V and J ends were trimmed by 10 bases and 0 bases, with 13 bases remaining between them. The CDR3 spells CATLTGSSGANVLTF. CDR3 DNA: TGTGCCACTCTGACAGGTTCCTCTGGGGCCAACGTCCTGACTTTC.

This rearrangement joins TRBV20-1 to TRBJ2-7; TRBD2 aligns across 14 bases. This CDR3 comprises 16 residues. Germline V gene lookup returns CDR1 DFQATT and CDR2 SNEGSKA (reference sequence). V dropped 4 bases and J dropped 1; count of bases not matched to a gene: 6. This CDR3 is CSAKGLAGAASYEQYF. The CDR3 DNA sequence: TGCAGTGCTAAGGGACTAGCGGGGGCCGCTTCCTACGAGCAGTACTTC.

In its sample, this clonotype was seen many times. The chain couples TRBV6-1 to TRBJ2-1; possibly TRBD2 for D (5 bases). The last part of the DNA fits TRBJ2-5 better; the J call may be wrong. The CDR3 is 15 residues long. Germline lookup yields CDR1 MNHNS and CDR2 SASEGT. The CDR3 here is CASTMTDSSRETQYF. The CDR3 bases are TGTGCCAGTACGATGACGGACTCTTCGCGAGAGACCCAGTACTTC.

The chain carries TRBV10-1 and TRBJ2-3; the match to TRBD2 covers 8 bases. The DNA end favors TRBJ2-1, so the J call may be wrong. Per germline, CDR1 WNHNN and CDR2 SYGVQD (reference sequence). This CDR3 is 13 amino acids long. Written as DNA, the CDR3 is TGCGCCAGCTCAGCGGGAGCCGGGGATGAGCAGTTCTTC. Its translation is CASSAGAGDEQFF.

The V and J genes are TRBV10-2 and TRBJ2-5; the D gene is possibly TRBD2 (7 bases). V gave up 2 bases and J gave up 11 bases, with 27 bases separating them. CDR3 length: 17 amino acids. The germline V gene encodes CDR1 WSHSY and CDR2 SAAADI. CDR3 residues: CASSEAPGGRAADTQYF. CDR3 nucleotides: TGCGCCAGCAGTGAGGCGCCCGGGGGGCGGGCGGCAGATACGCAGTACTTC.

This clonotype was counted between two and nine times. The chain uses TRBV7-2 and TRBJ2-1; 9 bases map to TRBD2. The CDR3 contains 14 residues. J gave up 9 bases and V 3 bases, and 6 bases lay outside the gene matches. Germline lookup yields CDR1 SGHTA and CDR2 FQGNSA. CDR3 DNA sequence: TGTGCCAGCAGCTTCCTAGCGGGACCGGGTGAGCAGTTCTTC. Its protein product is CASSFLAGPGEQFF.

This chain links TRBV7-9 with TRBJ2-3; TRBD2 aligns across 9 bases. The CDR3 has 16 residues. CDR1 is SEHNR and CDR2 is FQNEAQ in the germline V gene (reference sequence). V shed 5 bases and J 5 bases; nucleotides not matched to a gene: 11. CDR3 loop: CASSTPPAGGRDTQYF. CDR3 nucleotide sequence: TGTGCCAGCAGCACCCCTCCGGCGGGGGGGCGAGATACGCAGTATTTT. The full variable domain, rest sourced from reference TRBV7-9 and TRBJ2-3, is DTGVSQNPRHKITKRGQNVTFRCDPISEHNRLYWYRQTLGQGPEFLTYFQNEAQLEKSRLLSDRFSAERPKGSFSTLEIQRTEQGDSAMYLCASSTPPAGGRDTQYFGPGTRLTVL.

This clonotype came up a few times. This rearrangement joins TRBV6-1 to TRBJ2-1; TRBD2 matches 7 bases. V trimming: 6 bases; J trimming: 5 bases; junction bases outside the gene matches: 10. There are 15 residues in the CDR3. The germline CDR1 and CDR2 sequences are MNHNS and SASEGT. The CDR3 coding sequence is TGTGCCAGCAGCTTTGGACTAGAGGGGAACAATGAGCAGTTCTTC. Encoded protein: CASSFGLEGNNEQFF.

The chain has TRBV27 and TRBJ1-6; 12 bases agree with TRBD1. Looked up from germline, CDR1 is MNHEY and CDR2 is SMNVEV (reference sequence). This CDR3 is 15 amino acids long. With V trimmed by 5 bases and J by 9 bases, 5 bases remained unmatched. CDR3 sequence (DNA): TGTGCCAGCAGTGGAGGGACAGGGGGCGGTTCACCCCTCCACTTT. Translation: CASSGGTGGGSPLHF.

Of note for this clonotype: At one boundary the junction diverges from the germline segment, which might be a read error. The chain joins TRBV25-1 to TRBJ2-3, with D possibly being TRBD1 or TRBD2 (6 bases each). The CDR3 is made up of 16 amino acids. Germline CDR1 and CDR2: MGHDK and SYGVNS. The CDR3 reads CASREYGGRGSDTQYF. CDR3 DNA sequence: TGTGCCAGCAGGGAATACGGGGGCCGGGGATCAGATACGCAGTATTTC.

This clonotype is medium-sized. The chain carries TRBV27 and TRBJ2-2; D tentatively reads TRBD1 or TRBD2 (5 bases each). Trimming shortened V by 4 bases and J by 4 bases, and 13 bases separated the two germline ends. The CDR3 has 15 amino acids. Germline lookup yields CDR1 MNHEY and CDR2 SMNVEV (reference sequence). CDR3 nucleotide sequence: TGTGCCAGCAGTTGGGCCCTTGGGGGCACCGGGGAGCTGTTTTTT. This translates into CASSWALGGTGELFF.

As to this clonotype: Mismatch with germline at one junction end may stem from a read error. The chain combines TRBV6-1 with TRBJ1-1; 8 bases are a match to TRBD1. Germline lookup yields CDR1 MNHNS and CDR2 SASEGT. CDR3 size: 16 residues. The CDR3 reads CASTIQRAGGTTDASF. The CDR3 DNA reads as TGTGCCAGCACTATCCAAAGGGCAGGGGGCACCACTGACGCTTCCTTT.